One sample yielded the 12 T cell receptor beta chains listed below, sequenced in a study of radiotherapy plus CTLA-4 blockade in lung cancer (dated 2018 in TCRdb). The library was obtained by the immunoSEQ multiplex PCR assay. Sourced from immuneACCESS, this table was stored by TCRdb with only in-frame sequences that have V and J called. A share of the clones is absent; for the studies checked, an unresolved V gene accounts for under half, and the remainder has no known explanation. In this sample the table shows some 46,000 clones, 60% to 80% of which occur a single time. The ten largest make up approximately 2.4% of the sample. Specimen: peripheral blood, collected from a patient treated with radiotherapy plus ipilimumab. These receptors were collected from a human donor with non-small cell lung cancer whose response to radiotherapy plus ipilimumab could not be evaluated.

V and J are TRBV5-5 and TRBJ2-7; D not resolved. Deletions cut 2 bases from V and 6 bases from J, with 15 bases between. This CDR3 is built from 14 residues. Germline V lookup: CDR1 SGHKS, CDR2 YYEKEE (reference sequence). CDR3 protein: CASSFPTTRGEQYF. Here the CDR3 DNA reads TGTGCCAGCAGCTTCCCTACCACCAGAGGCGAGCAGTACTTC.

The chain couples TRBV9 to TRBJ2-3; possible D gene TRBD2, 5 bases. Trimming cost V 0 bases and J 4 bases, with 9 bases left between them. Germline lookup yields CDR1 SGDLS and CDR2 YYNGEE. The CDR3 has 14 residues. This CDR3 reads CASSVATSADTQYF. DNA of the CDR3: TGTGCCAGCAGCGTAGCAACTAGTGCAGATACGCAGTATTTT. Full variable domain (outside the CDR3, taken from reference TRBV9 and TRBJ2-3): DSGVTQTPKHLITATGQRVTLRCSPRSGDLSVYWYQQSLDQGLQFLIQYYNGEERAKGNILERFSAQQFPDLHSELNLSSLELGDSALYFCASSVATSADTQYFGPGTRLTVL.

The chain couples TRBV2 to TRBJ2-7, with TRBD1 matching 7 bases. Germline CDR1 SNHLY, CDR2 FYNNEI. The CDR3 length is 15 residues. The junction had 11 bases not matched to a gene; V was cut back by 6 bases and J by 3 bases. DNA for the CDR3: TGTGCCAGCAGAGACTGGACAGGAGGCAACTACGAGCAGTACTTC. It specifies CASRDWTGGNYEQYF.

The chain combines TRBV5-4 with TRBJ2-5; D may be TRBD1 (6 bases). The ends were cut back, 4 bases at V and 1 base at J, with 14 bases in the middle. The CDR3 runs 15 residues. Germline V gene sequence: CDR1 SGHNT, CDR2 YYREEE (reference sequence). DNA of the CDR3: TGTGCCAGCAGCGACTTCTCGGACAGCCAAGAGACCCAGTACTTC. This gives the protein CASSDFSDSQETQYF.

The chain joins TRBV27 to TRBJ2-5; 8 bases align to TRBD2. This CDR3 spans 14 amino acids. Trimming took 7 bases from V and 6 from J; bases not matched to a gene: 10. The V gene's germline CDR1 is MNHEY and CDR2 SMNVEV (reference sequence). DNA of the CDR3: TGTGCCAGCACCCGGGGACTAGACGCGAAGACCCAGTACTTC. Protein sequence: CASTRGLDAKTQYF.

This sequence joins TRBV7-9 and TRBJ1-4; 7 bases map to TRBD1. This CDR3 contains 13 residues. CDR1 is SEHNR and CDR2 is FQNEAQ in the germline V gene (reference sequence). The ends lost 5 bases at V and 8 bases at J; junction bases unmatched: 5. The CDR3 loop is CASSTEQGEKLFF. DNA of the CDR3: TGTGCCAGCAGCACCGAACAGGGGGAAAAACTGTTTTTT.

V usage is TRBV19 and J usage is TRBJ2-5; 10 nucleotides match TRBD1. The J call is uncertain, as TRBJ2-7 better fits the DNA end. Per germline, CDR1 LNHDA and CDR2 SQIVND (reference sequence). There are 15 residues in the CDR3. CDR3 loop: CASSIPGQGSDEQYF. The CDR3 DNA reads TGTGCCAGTAGTATCCCGGGACAGGGGAGTGACGAGCAGTACTTC.

The gene calls are TRBV5-6 and TRBJ2-6; unclear D gene. Germline CDR1 and CDR2: SGHDT and YYEEEE. The CDR3 totals 14 residues. V lost 3 bases and J 2 bases, leaving 6 bases between the germline ends. CDR3 sequence: CASSSKTGANVLTF. The CDR3 DNA reads TGTGCCAGCAGCTCCAAAACTGGGGCCAACGTCCTGACTTTC.

This chain links TRBV4-2 with TRBJ2-1, with D possibly TRBD1 on 5 matching bases. Germline V gives CDR1 LGHNA, CDR2 YNFKEQ. The CDR3 spans 17 residues. V lost 0 bases and J 4 bases, leaving 16 bases between the germline ends. CDR3 residues: CASSQDHLGAPYNEQFF. DNA for the CDR3: TGTGCCAGCAGCCAAGATCATTTAGGGGCCCCTTACAATGAGCAGTTCTTC.

This clone came up a few times. The CDR3 here is CASSEGYRVNQPQHF. For the CDR3, the DNA is TGTGCCAGCAGTGAAGGTTACAGGGTGAACCAGCCCCAGCATTTT. The chain has TRBV6-1 and TRBJ1-5; the D gene is possibly TRBD1 (6 bases). The CDR3 is 15 amino acids. Per germline, CDR1 MNHNS and CDR2 SASEGT. V was cut by 1 base and J by 7 bases, with 14 bases left in between.

This chain connects TRBV28 to TRBJ2-2; 13 bases line up with TRBD2. Unmatched junction bases numbered 1, after V lost 5 bases and J lost 7 bases. Germline CDR1 is MDHEN and CDR2 is SYDVKM. The CDR3 has 14 residues. CDR3 nucleotides: TGTGCCAGCAGTGGGACTAGCGGGAACGGGGAGCTGTTTTTT. This translates into CASSGTSGNGELFF.

In this sample, this clone turned up a few times. The chain employs TRBV6-5 and TRBJ1-1; D possibly corresponds to TRBD1 (6 bases). The CDR3 spans 13 residues. The germline V and J ends were trimmed by 2 bases and 3 bases, with 7 bases remaining between them. Germline lookup yields CDR1 MNHEY and CDR2 SVGAGI. The CDR3 DNA reads TGTGCCAGCAGTTACCAGGGGTACACTGAAGCTTTCTTT. As protein: CASSYQGYTEAFF.